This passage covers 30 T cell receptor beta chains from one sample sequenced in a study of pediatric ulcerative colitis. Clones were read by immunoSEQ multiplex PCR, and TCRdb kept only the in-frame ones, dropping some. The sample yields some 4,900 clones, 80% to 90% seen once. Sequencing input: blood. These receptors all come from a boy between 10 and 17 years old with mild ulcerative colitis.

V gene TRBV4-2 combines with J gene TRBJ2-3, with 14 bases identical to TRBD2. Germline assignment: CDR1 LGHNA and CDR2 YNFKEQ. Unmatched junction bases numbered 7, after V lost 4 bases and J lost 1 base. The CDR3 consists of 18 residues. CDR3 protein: CASSPGTSGSEGTDTQYF. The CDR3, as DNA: TGTGCCAGCAGCCCCGGGACTAGCGGGAGTGAGGGCACAGATACGCAGTATTTT.

The CDR3 protein is CASSLYGGIEKLFF. The DNA for the CDR3 is TGTGCCAGCAGTTTATATGGGGGGATCGAAAAACTGTTTTTT. V and J are TRBV27 and TRBJ1-4; D may be TRBD1 (5 bases). V lost 1 base and J lost 8, with 11 bases in between. The germline V gene encodes CDR1 MNHEY and CDR2 SMNVEV (reference sequence). The CDR3 runs to 14 residues.

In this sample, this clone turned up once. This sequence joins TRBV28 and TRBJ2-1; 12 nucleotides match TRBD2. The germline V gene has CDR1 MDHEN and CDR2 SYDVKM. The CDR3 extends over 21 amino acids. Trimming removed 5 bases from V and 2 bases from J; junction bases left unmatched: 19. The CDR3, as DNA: TGTGCCAGCAGTAGTGGATATACGGGACTAGCGGGTACCGGACCCTACAATGAGCAGTTCTTC. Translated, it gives CASSSGYTGLAGTGPYNEQFF.

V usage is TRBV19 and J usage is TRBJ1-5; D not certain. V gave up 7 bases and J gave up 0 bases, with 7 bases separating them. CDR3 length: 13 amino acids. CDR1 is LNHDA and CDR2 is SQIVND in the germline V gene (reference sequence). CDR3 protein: CASNIYSNQPQHF. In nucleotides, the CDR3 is TGTGCCAGTAACATATATAGCAATCAGCCCCAGCATTTT.

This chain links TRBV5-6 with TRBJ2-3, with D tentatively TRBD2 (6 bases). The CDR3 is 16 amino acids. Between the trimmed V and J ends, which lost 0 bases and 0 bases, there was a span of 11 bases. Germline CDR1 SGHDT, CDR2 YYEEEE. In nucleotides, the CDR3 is TGTGCCAGCAGCTTGGGGACGGGGGTTAGCACAGATACGCAGTATTTT. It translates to CASSLGTGVSTDTQYF.

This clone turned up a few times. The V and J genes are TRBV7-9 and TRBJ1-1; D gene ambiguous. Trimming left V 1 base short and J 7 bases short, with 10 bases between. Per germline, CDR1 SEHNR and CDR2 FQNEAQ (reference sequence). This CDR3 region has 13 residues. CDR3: CASSLVGQNEAFF. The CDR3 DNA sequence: TGTGCCAGCAGCTTAGTGGGCCAGAATGAAGCTTTCTTT.

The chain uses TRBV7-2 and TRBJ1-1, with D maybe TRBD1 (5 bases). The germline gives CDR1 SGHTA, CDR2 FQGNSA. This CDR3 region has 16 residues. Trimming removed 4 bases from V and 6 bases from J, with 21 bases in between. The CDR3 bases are TGTGCCAGCAGCTCCTCCTGGGGGTCTTCATTCCCTGAAGCTTTCTTT. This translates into CASSSSWGSSFPEAFF.

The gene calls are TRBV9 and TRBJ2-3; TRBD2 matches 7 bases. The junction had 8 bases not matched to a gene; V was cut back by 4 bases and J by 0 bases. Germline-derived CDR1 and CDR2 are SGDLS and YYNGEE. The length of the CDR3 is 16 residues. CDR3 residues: CASSPMAGESTDTQYF. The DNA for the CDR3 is TGTGCCAGCAGCCCAATGGCGGGAGAGAGCACAGATACGCAGTATTTT. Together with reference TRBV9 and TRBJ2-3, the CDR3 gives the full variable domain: DSGVTQTPKHLITATGQRVTLRCSPRSGDLSVYWYQQSLDQGLQFLIQYYNGEERAKGNILERFSAQQFPDLHSELNLSSLELGDSALYFCASSPMAGESTDTQYFGPGTRLTVL.

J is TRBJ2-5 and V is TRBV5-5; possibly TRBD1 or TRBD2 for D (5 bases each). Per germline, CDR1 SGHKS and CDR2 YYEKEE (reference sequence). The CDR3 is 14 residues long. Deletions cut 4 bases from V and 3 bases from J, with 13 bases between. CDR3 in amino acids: CASSPGTDKETQYF. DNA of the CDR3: TGTGCCAGCAGCCCCGGGACGGATAAAGAGACCCAGTACTTC.

In DNA, the CDR3 is TGTGCCAGTAGTCTCAGCTTACAGGGTTATACTGAAGCTTTCTTT. Residues: CASSLSLQGYTEAFF. The rearrangement uses TRBV19 and TRBJ1-1; possibly TRBD1 for D (6 bases). V lost 5 bases and J lost 5, with 18 bases in between. From germline, CDR1 is LNHDA and CDR2 SQIVND (reference sequence). This CDR3 region has 15 residues.

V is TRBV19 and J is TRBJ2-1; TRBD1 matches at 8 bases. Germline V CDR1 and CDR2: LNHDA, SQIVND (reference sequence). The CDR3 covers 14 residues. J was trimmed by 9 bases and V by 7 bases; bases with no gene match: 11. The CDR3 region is CASNAGGVPREQFF. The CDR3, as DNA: TGTGCCAGTAATGCAGGGGGCGTCCCTCGTGAGCAGTTCTTC.

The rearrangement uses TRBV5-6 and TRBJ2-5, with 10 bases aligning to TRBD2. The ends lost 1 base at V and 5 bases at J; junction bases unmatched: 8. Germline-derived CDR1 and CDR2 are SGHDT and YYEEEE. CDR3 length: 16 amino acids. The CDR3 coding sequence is TGTGCCAGCAGCTTGCGGCTAGCGGGAGACTTCGAGACCCAGTACTTC. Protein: CASSLRLAGDFETQYF.

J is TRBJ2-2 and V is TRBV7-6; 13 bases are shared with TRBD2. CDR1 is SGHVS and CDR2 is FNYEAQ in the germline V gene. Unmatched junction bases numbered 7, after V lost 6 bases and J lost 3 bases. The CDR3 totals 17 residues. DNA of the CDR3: TGTGCCAGCAGTAGACTAGCGGGAGGATGGGACACCGGGGAGCTGTTTTTT. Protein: CASSRLAGGWDTGELFF.

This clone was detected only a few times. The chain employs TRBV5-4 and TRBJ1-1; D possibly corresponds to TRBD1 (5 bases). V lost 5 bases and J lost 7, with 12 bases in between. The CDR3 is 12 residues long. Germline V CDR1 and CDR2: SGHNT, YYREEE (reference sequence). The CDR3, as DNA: TGTGCCAGCAGTAAGGGGACTCTTGAAGCTTTCTTT. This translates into CASSKGTLEAFF.

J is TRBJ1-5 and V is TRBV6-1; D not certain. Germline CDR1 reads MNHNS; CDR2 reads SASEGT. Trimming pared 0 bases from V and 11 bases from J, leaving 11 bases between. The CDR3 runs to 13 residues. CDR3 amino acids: CASSEAKGGSQHF. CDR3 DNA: TGTGCCAGCAGTGAAGCTAAAGGTGGGTCCCAGCATTTT.

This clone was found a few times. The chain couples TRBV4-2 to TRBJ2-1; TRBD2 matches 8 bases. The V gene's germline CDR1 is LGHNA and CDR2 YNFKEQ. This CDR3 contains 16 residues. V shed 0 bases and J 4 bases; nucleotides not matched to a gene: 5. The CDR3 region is CASSQDETSAYNEQFF. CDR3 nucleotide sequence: TGTGCCAGCAGCCAAGACGAGACTAGCGCGTACAATGAGCAGTTCTTC.

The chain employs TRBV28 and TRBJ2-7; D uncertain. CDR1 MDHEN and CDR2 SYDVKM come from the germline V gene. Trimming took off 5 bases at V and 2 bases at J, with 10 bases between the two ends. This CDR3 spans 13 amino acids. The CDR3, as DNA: TGTGCCAGCAGTCCAAGTTCCGCCTACGAGCAGTACTTC. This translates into CASSPSSAYEQYF. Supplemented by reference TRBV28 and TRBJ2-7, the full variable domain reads DVKVTQSSRYLVKRTGEKVFLECVQDMDHENMFWYRQDPGLGLRLIYFSYDVKMKEKGDIPEGYSVSREKKERFSLILESASTNQTSMYLCASSPSSAYEQYFGPGTRLTVT.

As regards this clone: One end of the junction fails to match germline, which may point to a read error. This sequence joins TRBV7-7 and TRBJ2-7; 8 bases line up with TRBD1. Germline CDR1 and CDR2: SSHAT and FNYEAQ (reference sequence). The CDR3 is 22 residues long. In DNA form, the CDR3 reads TGTGCTAGCAGCTTAGCGAGTAGTAAACCGACAGGGGTTTATCGGAAGTACTACGAGCAGTACTTC. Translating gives CASSLASSKPTGVYRKYYEQYF. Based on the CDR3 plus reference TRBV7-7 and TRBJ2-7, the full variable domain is GAGVSQSPRYKVTKRGQDVTLRCDPISSHATLYWYQQALGQGPEFLTYFNYEAQPDKSGLPSDRFSAERPEGSISTLTIQRTEQRDSAMYRCASSLASSKPTGVYRKYYEQYFGPGTRLTVT.

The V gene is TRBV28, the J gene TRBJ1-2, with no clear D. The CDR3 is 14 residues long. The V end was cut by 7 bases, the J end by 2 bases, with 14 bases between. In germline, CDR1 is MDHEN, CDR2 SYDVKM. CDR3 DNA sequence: TGTGCCAGCACCCCCGGCGTGTGGAACTATGGCTACACCTTC. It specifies CASTPGVWNYGYTF.

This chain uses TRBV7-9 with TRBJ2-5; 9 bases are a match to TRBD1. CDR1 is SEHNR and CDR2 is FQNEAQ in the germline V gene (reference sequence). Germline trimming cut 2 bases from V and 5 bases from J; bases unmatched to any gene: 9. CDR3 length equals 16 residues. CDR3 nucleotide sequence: TGTGCCAGCAGCTTATCCGGGACAGGGTTCCCGGAGACCCAGTACTTC. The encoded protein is CASSLSGTGFPETQYF.

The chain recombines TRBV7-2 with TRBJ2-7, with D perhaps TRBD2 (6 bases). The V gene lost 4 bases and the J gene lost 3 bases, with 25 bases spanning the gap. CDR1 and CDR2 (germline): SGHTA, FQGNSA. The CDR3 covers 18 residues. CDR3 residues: CASSSRGGERASVYEQYF. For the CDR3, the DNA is TGTGCCAGCAGCTCCCGGGGCGGGGAACGGGCCTCAGTCTACGAGCAGTACTTC.

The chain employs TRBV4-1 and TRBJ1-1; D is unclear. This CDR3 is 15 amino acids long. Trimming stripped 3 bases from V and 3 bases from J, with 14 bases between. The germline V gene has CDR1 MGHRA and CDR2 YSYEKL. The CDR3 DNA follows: TGCGCCAGCAGCCAGCTCGGACTGATCTACACTGAAGCTTTCTTT. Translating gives CASSQLGLIYTEAFF.

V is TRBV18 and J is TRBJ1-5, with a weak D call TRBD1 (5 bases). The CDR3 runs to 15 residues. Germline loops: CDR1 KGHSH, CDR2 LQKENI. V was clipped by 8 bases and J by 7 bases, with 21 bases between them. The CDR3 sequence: CASQNGDGARQPQHF. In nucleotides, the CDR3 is TGTGCCAGCCAGAATGGGGACGGGGCCAGGCAGCCCCAGCATTTT.

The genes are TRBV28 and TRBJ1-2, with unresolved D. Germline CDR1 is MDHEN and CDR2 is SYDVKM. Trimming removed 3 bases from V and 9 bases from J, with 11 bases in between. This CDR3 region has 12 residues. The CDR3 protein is CASSLAALSYTF. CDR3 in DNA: TGTGCCAGCAGTTTGGCGGCCCTCAGCTACACCTTC.

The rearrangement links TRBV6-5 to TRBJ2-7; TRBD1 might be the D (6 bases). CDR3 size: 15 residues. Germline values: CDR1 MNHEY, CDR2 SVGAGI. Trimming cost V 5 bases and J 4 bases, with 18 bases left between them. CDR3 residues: CASSATQGIFYEQYF. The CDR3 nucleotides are TGTGCCAGCAGTGCGACTCAGGGGATATTTTACGAGCAGTACTTC.

The CDR3 reads CSATDRYEQYF. CDR3 DNA sequence: TGCAGTGCTACGGACCGCTACGAGCAGTACTTC. V gene TRBV20-1 combines with J gene TRBJ2-7; D not resolved. The CDR3 runs 11 residues. The germline V gene encodes CDR1 DFQATT and CDR2 SNEGSKA (reference sequence). Trimming cost V 4 bases and J 3 bases, with 7 bases left between them.

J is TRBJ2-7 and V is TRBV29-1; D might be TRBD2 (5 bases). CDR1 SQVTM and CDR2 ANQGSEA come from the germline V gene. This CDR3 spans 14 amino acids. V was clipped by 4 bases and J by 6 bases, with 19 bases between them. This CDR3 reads CSVGGGYPTTEQYF. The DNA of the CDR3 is TGCAGCGTTGGAGGAGGTTATCCCACTACCGAGCAGTACTTC.

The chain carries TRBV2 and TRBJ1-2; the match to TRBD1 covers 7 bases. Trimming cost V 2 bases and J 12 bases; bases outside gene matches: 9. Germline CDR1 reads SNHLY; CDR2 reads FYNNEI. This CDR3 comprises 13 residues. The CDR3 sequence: CASSERSRGLDTF. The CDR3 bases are TGTGCCAGCAGTGAACGAAGTAGGGGGCTCGACACCTTC. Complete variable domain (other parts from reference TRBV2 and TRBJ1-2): EPEVTQTPSHQVTQMGQEVILRCVPISNHLYFYWYRQILGQKVEFLVSFYNNEISEKSEIFDDQFSVERPDGSNFTLKIRSTKLEDSAMYFCASSERSRGLDTFGSGTRLTVV.

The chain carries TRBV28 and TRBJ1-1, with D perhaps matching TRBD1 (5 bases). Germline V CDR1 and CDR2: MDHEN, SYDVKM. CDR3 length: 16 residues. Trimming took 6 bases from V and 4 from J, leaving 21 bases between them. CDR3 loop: CASSIGLWGLGTEAFF. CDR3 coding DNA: TGTGCCAGCAGCATAGGGTTGTGGGGGTTGGGCACTGAAGCTTTCTTT.

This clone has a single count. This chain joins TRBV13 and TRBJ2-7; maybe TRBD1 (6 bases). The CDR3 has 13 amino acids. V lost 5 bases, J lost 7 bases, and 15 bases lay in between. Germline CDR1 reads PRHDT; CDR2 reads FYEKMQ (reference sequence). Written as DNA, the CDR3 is TGTGCCAGCAGCGGGACACTTGGAGGTGAGCAGTACTTC. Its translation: CASSGTLGGEQYF.